This TCR beta chain was recorded in a study of blood T cell repertoires in COVID-19. Study as a whole: The origin of the acute and convalescent COVID-19 samples was the United States, Italy and Spain. Sources were T cells, B-cell-depleted T cells, or PBMCs; the material itself was cDNA or gDNA.

Germline V gene lookup returns CDR1 ENHRY and CDR2 SYGVKD. V dropped 8 bases and J dropped 0 bases, with 14 bases sitting between them. This CDR3 region has 15 residues. Original processing notes: Nucleated cell counts were estimated from reference gene primer amplification. Measured with immunoSEQ multiplex PCR; TCRdb has only the in-frame clones, and not every one. For V, J and clone size, that table is used; D and trimming come from the DNA. Of about 240,000 clones listed, around 86% were seen once; the top ten hold around an eighth. This chain connects TRBV10-3 to TRBJ1-3; tentatively, D is TRBD1 (6 bases). The source of this sequence is a woman in her sixties or seventies with active or convalescent COVID-19. The sample taken for sequencing was peripheral blood. Written as DNA, the CDR3 is TGTGCCATCTCCGAATGGGGGCTCTCTGGAAACACCATATATTTT. Translated: CAISEWGLSGNTIYF.